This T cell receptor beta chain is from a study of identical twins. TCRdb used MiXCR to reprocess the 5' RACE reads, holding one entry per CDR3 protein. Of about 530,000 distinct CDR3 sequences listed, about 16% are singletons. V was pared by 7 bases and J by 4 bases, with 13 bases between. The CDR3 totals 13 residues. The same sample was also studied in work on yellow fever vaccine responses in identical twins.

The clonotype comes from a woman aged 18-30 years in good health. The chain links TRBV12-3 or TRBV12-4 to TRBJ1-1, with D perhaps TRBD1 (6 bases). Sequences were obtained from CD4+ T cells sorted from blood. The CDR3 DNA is TGTGCCAGCACCCTGGCAGGGGTCACTGAAGCTTTCTTT. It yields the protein CASTLAGVTEAFF.